These T cell receptor beta chains were read from a single sample in a study of technical replicates of blood from a handful of donors. Produced via immunoSEQ multiplex PCR; TCRdb's table is partial and in-frame only. The table records roughly 76,000 clones, about 94% of them present only once. Sequenced sample: T cells isolated from PBMCs. These receptors all stem from a human donor in good health. The CDR3 runs from the conserved cysteine through the conserved F or W. Fields, in order: J gene, V gene, clone size, D gene, CDR3 protein, CDR3 DNA. A D gene is named only where the DNA matches it firmly. For some rows the clone size is stated as once, few or many, or as a class when expanded; others skip it.

J gene: TRBJ2-3; V gene: TRBV5-6; clone size: NA; D gene: TRBD2; CDR3 protein: CASSLETSGTDTQYF; CDR3 DNA: TGTGCCAGCAGCTTGGAAACTAGCGGGACAGATACGCAGTATTTT
J gene: TRBJ2-7; V gene: TRBV7-9; clone size: NA; D gene: TRBD2; CDR3 protein: CASASGGYEQYF; CDR3 DNA: TGTGCCAGCGCTAGCGGGGGCTACGAGCAGTACTTC
J gene: TRBJ2-7; V gene: TRBV7-9; clone size: NA; D gene: NA; CDR3 protein: CASSFGVTYEQYF; CDR3 DNA: TGTGCCAGCAGCTTCGGGGTAACGTACGAGCAGTACTTC
J gene: TRBJ1-3; V gene: TRBV28; clone size: NA; D gene: TRBD1; CDR3 protein: CASSFVVDRGRSWGNTIYF; CDR3 DNA: TGTGCCAGCAGTTTTGTTGTGGACAGGGGGCGTTCGTGGGGAAACACCATATATTTT
J gene: TRBJ2-1; V gene: TRBV6-1; clone size: NA; D gene: TRBD2; CDR3 protein: CASSPAGDPYNEQFF; CDR3 DNA: TGTGCCAGCAGTCCAGCGGGAGACCCCTACAATGAGCAGTTCTTC
J gene: TRBJ1-1; V gene: TRBV6-5; clone size: NA; D gene: NA; CDR3 protein: CASSYSTGTLDFEAFF; CDR3 DNA: TGTGCCAGCAGTTACTCGACGGGGACATTGGACTTTGAAGCTTTCTTT
J gene: TRBJ2-1; V gene: TRBV9; clone size: once; D gene: TRBD2; CDR3 protein: CASSDTIAGRDEQFF; CDR3 DNA: TGTGCCAGCAGCGATACGATAGCGGGACGGGATGAGCAGTTCTTC
J gene: TRBJ2-2; V gene: TRBV6-5; clone size: NA; D gene: NA; CDR3 protein: CASSYVRSTGELFF; CDR3 DNA: TGTGCCAGCAGTTACGTCAGAAGCACCGGGGAGCTGTTTTTT
J gene: TRBJ1-2; V gene: TRBV29-1; clone size: NA; D gene: NA; CDR3 protein: CSVREGGGYTF; CDR3 DNA: TGCAGCGTTCGGGAGGGCGGCGGCTACACCTTC
J gene: TRBJ1-5; V gene: TRBV30; clone size: NA; D gene: TRBD1; CDR3 protein: CAWSMTGGLQPQHF; CDR3 DNA: TGTGCCTGGAGTATGACAGGGGGTTTGCAGCCCCAGCATTTT
J gene: TRBJ2-1; V gene: TRBV29-1; clone size: NA; D gene: TRBD2; CDR3 protein: CSVEGPSGDEQFF; CDR3 DNA: TGCAGCGTTGAGGGGCCTAGCGGGGATGAGCAGTTCTTC
J gene: TRBJ1-2; V gene: TRBV19; clone size: NA; D gene: NA; CDR3 protein: CASSIRASGYGYTF; CDR3 DNA: TGTGCCAGTAGTATCAGGGCATCGGGCTATGGCTACACCTTC
J gene: TRBJ1-4; V gene: TRBV27; clone size: NA; D gene: NA; CDR3 protein: CASFGEKLFF; CDR3 DNA: TGTGCCAGCTTCGGTGAAAAACTGTTTTTT
J gene: TRBJ1-4; V gene: TRBV27; clone size: NA; D gene: NA; CDR3 protein: CASSLNRGGAEKLFF; CDR3 DNA: TGTGCCAGCAGTTTAAATCGGGGAGGGGCGGAAAAACTGTTTTTT
J gene: TRBJ2-7; V gene: TRBV30; clone size: NA; D gene: TRBD2; CDR3 protein: CAWSVGLAGYEQYF; CDR3 DNA: TGTGCCTGGAGTGTGGGACTAGCAGGCTACGAGCAGTACTTC
J gene: TRBJ1-5; V gene: TRBV5-8; clone size: NA; D gene: NA; CDR3 protein: CASSLLGAINQPQHF; CDR3 DNA: TGTGCCAGCAGCTTGTTGGGGGCCATCAATCAGCCCCAGCATTTT
J gene: TRBJ2-7; V gene: TRBV5-6; clone size: NA; D gene: NA; CDR3 protein: CASKLGADYEQYF; CDR3 DNA: TGTGCCAGCAAATTAGGGGCGGACTACGAGCAGTACTTC
J gene: TRBJ2-7; V gene: TRBV28; clone size: NA; D gene: TRBD2; CDR3 protein: CASSSGRAYEQYF; CDR3 DNA: TGTGCCAGCAGCAGCGGGAGGGCCTACGAGCAGTACTTC
J gene: TRBJ2-3; V gene: TRBV30; clone size: NA; D gene: TRBD2; CDR3 protein: CAWTSGAGADTQYF; CDR3 DNA: TGTGCCTGGACTAGCGGCGCAGGCGCAGATACGCAGTATTTT
J gene: TRBJ2-7; V gene: TRBV18; clone size: NA; D gene: NA; CDR3 protein: CASSPPGLPEQYF; CDR3 DNA: TGTGCCAGCTCACCACCGGGGCTACCCGAGCAGTACTTC
J gene: TRBJ2-1; V gene: TRBV2; clone size: NA; D gene: NA; CDR3 protein: CASSGSLYNEQFF; CDR3 DNA: TGTGCCAGCAGCGGGAGTTTATACAATGAGCAGTTCTTC
J gene: TRBJ2-7; V gene: TRBV5-1; clone size: NA; D gene: NA; CDR3 protein: CASSFFGTSTYEQYF; CDR3 DNA: TGCGCCAGCAGCTTTTTCGGGACATCTACCTACGAGCAGTACTTC
J gene: TRBJ2-5; V gene: TRBV4-3; clone size: NA; D gene: TRBD1; CDR3 protein: CASSLTGEETQYF; CDR3 DNA: TGCGCCAGCAGCCTGACAGGGGAAGAGACCCAGTACTTC
J gene: TRBJ2-1; V gene: TRBV7-9; clone size: NA; D gene: TRBD2; CDR3 protein: CASSLGGLAGVGDNEQFF; CDR3 DNA: TGTGCCAGCAGCTTGGGGGGACTAGCGGGAGTGGGAGACAATGAGCAGTTCTTC
J gene: TRBJ2-7; V gene: TRBV27; clone size: NA; D gene: NA; CDR3 protein: CASRGHFSGYEQYF; CDR3 DNA: TGTGCCAGCAGAGGACACTTTAGCGGCTACGAGCAGTACTTC
J gene: TRBJ1-4; V gene: TRBV6-1; clone size: NA; D gene: NA; CDR3 protein: CASSEGLTNEKLFF; CDR3 DNA: TGTGCCAGCAGTGAAGGACTGACTAATGAAAAACTGTTTTTT
J gene: TRBJ2-2; V gene: TRBV18; clone size: few; D gene: TRBD1; CDR3 protein: CASSPRGTGPGTGELFF; CDR3 DNA: TGTGCCAGCTCACCACGAGGGACAGGGCCGGGCACCGGGGAGCTGTTTTTT
J gene: TRBJ2-7; V gene: TRBV19; clone size: NA; D gene: TRBD2; CDR3 protein: CASSNTGRAPYEQYF; CDR3 DNA: TGTGCCAGTAGCAATACCGGGAGGGCCCCCTACGAGCAGTACTTC
J gene: TRBJ2-5; V gene: TRBV6-5; clone size: NA; D gene: TRBD2; CDR3 protein: CASSYLPGGRQGTQYF; CDR3 DNA: TGTGCCAGCAGTTACTTACCGGGAGGCCGACAAGGGACCCAGTACTTC
J gene: TRBJ2-7; V gene: TRBV19; clone size: NA; D gene: NA; CDR3 protein: CASSIDQQGSSYEQYF; CDR3 DNA: TGTGCCAGTAGTATAGATCAGCAGGGTAGCTCCTACGAGCAGTACTTC
J gene: TRBJ2-3; V gene: TRBV28; clone size: NA; D gene: NA; CDR3 protein: CASTRDTYTDTQYF; CDR3 DNA: TGTGCCAGCACCCGGGACACCTACACAGATACGCAGTATTTT
J gene: TRBJ1-2; V gene: TRBV7-9; clone size: NA; D gene: NA; CDR3 protein: CASSQPTGLYGYTF; CDR3 DNA: TGTGCCAGCAGCCAGCCTACAGGGCTCTATGGCTACACCTTC
J gene: TRBJ2-1; V gene: TRBV5-1; clone size: NA; D gene: TRBD2; CDR3 protein: CASSFTSGFYEQFF; CDR3 DNA: TGCGCCAGCAGCTTTACTAGCGGTTTTTATGAGCAGTTCTTC
J gene: TRBJ1-5; V gene: TRBV2; clone size: NA; D gene: NA; CDR3 protein: CASSARVVNQPQHF; CDR3 DNA: TGTGCCAGCAGTGCCAGGGTGGTCAATCAGCCCCAGCATTTT
J gene: TRBJ2-1; V gene: TRBV6-1; clone size: NA; D gene: TRBD2; CDR3 protein: CASTSLAGLINEQFF; CDR3 DNA: TGTGCCAGCACTTCACTAGCGGGGCTTATCAATGAGCAGTTCTTC
J gene: TRBJ2-7; V gene: TRBV15; clone size: NA; D gene: NA; CDR3 protein: CATSRPEGIGEQYF; CDR3 DNA: TGTGCCACCAGCAGACCGGAGGGGATTGGCGAGCAGTACTTC
J gene: TRBJ2-7; V gene: TRBV7-8; clone size: NA; D gene: TRBD1; CDR3 protein: CASSLVRQGPLNEQYF; CDR3 DNA: TGTGCCAGCAGCTTAGTAAGACAGGGGCCTTTGAACGAGCAGTACTTC
J gene: TRBJ2-7; V gene: TRBV18; clone size: NA; D gene: NA; CDR3 protein: CASSPYRDIPGEQYF; CDR3 DNA: TGTGCCAGCTCACCCTACAGGGACATACCGGGGGAGCAGTACTTC
J gene: TRBJ2-3; V gene: TRBV7-3; clone size: NA; D gene: NA; CDR3 protein: CASSRGHSSDEQYF; CDR3 DNA: TGTGCCAGCAGCCGAGGACATTCGAGCGATGAGCAGTATTTT
J gene: TRBJ2-3; V gene: TRBV9; clone size: NA; D gene: TRBD1; CDR3 protein: CASSAVGHLSTGAQYF; CDR3 DNA: TGTGCCAGCAGCGCAGTGGGACACCTCTCCACAGGGGCGCAGTATTTT
J gene: TRBJ1-5; V gene: TRBV6-1; clone size: NA; D gene: TRBD1; CDR3 protein: CASSHTGGYQPQHF; CDR3 DNA: TGTGCCAGCAGCCATACAGGGGGCTATCAGCCCCAGCATTTT
J gene: TRBJ2-7; V gene: TRBV6-6; clone size: NA; D gene: NA; CDR3 protein: CASSLPYYEQYF; CDR3 DNA: TGTGCCAGCAGTCTCCCTTACTACGAGCAGTACTTC
J gene: TRBJ1-5; V gene: TRBV19; clone size: NA; D gene: NA; CDR3 protein: CASSAGRIQPQHF; CDR3 DNA: TGTGCCAGTAGTGCGGGGAGGATCCAGCCCCAGCATTTT